The sequence of this T cell receptor (beta chain) was determined in a study of blood T cell repertoires in COVID-19. Deletions cut 10 bases from V and 1 base from J, with 7 bases between. CDR3 length equals 11 residues. The method was immunoSEQ multiplex PCR; TCRdb's version includes in-frame clones alone and lacks a portion of them. This sample has just over 650,000 clones; over 80% occur once, and the top ten carry 0.2% to 0.3%. The sequencing sample was made of peripheral blood. The sequence was obtained from a woman younger than 30 with acute or convalescent COVID-19. The rearrangement links TRBV12-3 or TRBV12-4 to TRBJ1-1; D perhaps matches TRBD1 (5 bases). The CDR3 reads CATRANTEAFF. For the CDR3, the DNA is TGTGCCACCAGGGCGAACACTGAAGCTTTCTTT.